Reported below is one T cell receptor beta chain. These data are taken from a study of shared T cell receptors in the human thymus. The CDR3 totals 15 residues. Looked up from germline, CDR1 is PRHDT and CDR2 is FYEKMQ (reference sequence). V shed 7 bases and J shed 4 bases, with 14 bases lying between them. The repertoire was sequenced with immunoSEQ multiplex PCR; TCRdb's copy has only in-frame clones and lacks some. The repertoire holds about 660,000 clones, with 88% as singletons. These same records also appear under a second study, on human thymus T cells. This second report adds: Gene usage for V and J segments appeared biased in thymic and blood repertoires.

This chain links TRBV13 with TRBJ2-6; no definite D call. Sequenced input: thymocytes. The TCR originated in a boy younger than two with a congenital heart defect. CDR3 coding DNA: TGTGCCAGCACTAGACCGACTGCCGGGGCCAACGTCCTGACTTTC. It is translated as CASTRPTAGANVLTF.